This TCR beta chain was identified in a study of a mutant IDH1 vaccine in newly diagnosed glioma. This clone was observed a few times. Its antigen is not identified. Deletions cut 2 bases from V and 9 bases from J, with 17 bases between. The CDR3 is 15 amino acids. CDR1 MGHDK and CDR2 SYGVNS come from the germline V gene. Sample time point: week 35, safety follow-up. Vaccinated patients received 300 ug of mutant IDH1 20-mer peptide per dose, with topical imiquimod. The donors' diagnosis was new WHO grade 3 or 4 astrocytoma that was IDH1-mutant and ATRX-lost. Assay: immunoSEQ multiplex PCR; the TCRdb copy retains only in-frame clones and omits some. The sample contains more than 25,000 clones, roughly three quarters of which appear only once.

The source of this sequence is a woman in her twenties or thirties with glioma. Some clones in this sample may be carry-over from other donors' samples. The V call is TRBV25-1, the J call TRBJ2-1; D might be TRBD1 (5 bases). Sequenced material: PBMCs, taken from a glioma patient whose treatment included an IDH1 peptide vaccine. This chain's CDR3 is CASSEGGQGNAEQFF. The CDR3 DNA follows: TGTGCCAGCAGTGAAGGTGGGCAGGGAAACGCTGAGCAGTTCTTC.